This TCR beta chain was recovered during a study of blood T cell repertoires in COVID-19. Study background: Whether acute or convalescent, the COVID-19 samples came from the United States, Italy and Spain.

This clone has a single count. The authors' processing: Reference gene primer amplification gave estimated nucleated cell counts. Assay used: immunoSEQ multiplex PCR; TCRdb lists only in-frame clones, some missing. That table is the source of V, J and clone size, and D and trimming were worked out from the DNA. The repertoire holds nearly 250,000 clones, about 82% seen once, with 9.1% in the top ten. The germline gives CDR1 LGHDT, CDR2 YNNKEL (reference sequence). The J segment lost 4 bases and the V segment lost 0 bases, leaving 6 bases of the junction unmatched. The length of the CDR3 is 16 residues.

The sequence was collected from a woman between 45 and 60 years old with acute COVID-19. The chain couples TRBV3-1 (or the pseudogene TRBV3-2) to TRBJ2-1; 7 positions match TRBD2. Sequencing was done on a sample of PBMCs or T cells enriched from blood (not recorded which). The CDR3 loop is CASSQDVGGSYNEQFF. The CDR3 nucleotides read TGTGCCAGCAGCCAAGACGTGGGGGGGTCTTACAATGAGCAGTTCTTC.